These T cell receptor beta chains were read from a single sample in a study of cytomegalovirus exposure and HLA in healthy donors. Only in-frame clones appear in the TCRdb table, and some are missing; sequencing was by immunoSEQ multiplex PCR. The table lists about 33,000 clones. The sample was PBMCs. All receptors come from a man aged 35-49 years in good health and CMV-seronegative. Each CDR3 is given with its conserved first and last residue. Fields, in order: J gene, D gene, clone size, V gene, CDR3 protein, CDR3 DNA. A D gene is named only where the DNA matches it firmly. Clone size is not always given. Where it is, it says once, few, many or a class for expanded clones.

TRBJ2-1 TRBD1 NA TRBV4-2 CASSQEQGANEQFF TGTGCCAGCAGCCAAGAGCAGGGGGCGAATGAGCAGTTCTTC
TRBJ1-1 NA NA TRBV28 CATKTSRGAFF TGTGCCACCAAAACCAGCCGGGGAGCTTTCTTT
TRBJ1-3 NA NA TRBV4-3 CASSQDRGRGNTIYF TGCGCCAGCAGCCAAGATCGGGGTCGAGGAAACACCATATATTTT
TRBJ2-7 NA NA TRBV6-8 CASSSRLGEPPYEQYF TGTGCCAGCAGTTCTCGTTTGGGAGAACCCCCCTACGAGCAGTACTTC
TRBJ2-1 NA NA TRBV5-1 CASSLGPGAGSSYNEQFF TGCGCCAGCAGCTTGGGCCCAGGGGCCGGAAGCTCCTACAATGAGCAGTTCTTC
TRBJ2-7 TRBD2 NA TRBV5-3 CARTHSGRDYEQYF TGTGCCAGAACTCATAGCGGGAGGGACTACGAGCAGTACTTC
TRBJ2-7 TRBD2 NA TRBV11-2 CASSPRTGTSGYEQYF TGTGCCAGCAGCCCAAGGACTGGGACTAGCGGGTACGAGCAGTACTTC
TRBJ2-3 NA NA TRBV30 CAWSVQGADKQYF TGTGCCTGGAGTGTACAAGGGGCAGATAAGCAGTATTTT
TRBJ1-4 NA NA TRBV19 CASSILGNSEGPNEKLFF TGTGCCAGTAGTATACTGGGAAACAGTGAGGGTCCTAATGAAAAACTGTTTTTT
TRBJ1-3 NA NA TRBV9 CASSVALAGSGNTIYF TGTGCCAGCAGCGTAGCTCTCGCAGGGTCTGGAAACACCATATATTTT
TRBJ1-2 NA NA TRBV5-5 CASSLEMGLAYGYTF TGTGCCAGCAGCTTGGAAATGGGACTGGCCTATGGCTACACCTTC
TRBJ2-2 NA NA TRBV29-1 CSVGQPHTGELFF TGCAGCGTCGGACAGCCGCACACCGGGGAGCTGTTTTTT
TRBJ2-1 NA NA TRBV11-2 CASSPLTRFNEQFF TGTGCCAGCAGCCCTCTGACACGATTCAATGAGCAGTTCTTC
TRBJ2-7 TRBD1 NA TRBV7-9 CASSLTGGKGEQYF TGTGCCAGCAGCTTAACAGGGGGCAAGGGCGAGCAGTACTTC
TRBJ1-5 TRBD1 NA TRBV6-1 CASSKQGTGNQPQHF TGTGCCAGCAGCAAACAGGGGACGGGCAATCAGCCCCAGCATTTT
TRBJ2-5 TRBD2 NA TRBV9 CASSVGGLAGGETQYF TGTGCCAGCAGCGTAGGTGGACTAGCGGGAGGAGAGACCCAGTACTTC
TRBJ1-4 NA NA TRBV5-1 CASSSLEAGDEKLFF TGCGCCAGCAGCTCCCTGGAGGCAGGAGACGAAAAACTGTTTTTT
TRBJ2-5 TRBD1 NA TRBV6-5 CASKEGQGTRETQYF TGTGCCAGCAAGGAAGGACAGGGCACGCGGGAGACCCAGTACTTC
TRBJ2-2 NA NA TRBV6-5 CASSYAGTPNTGELFF TGTGCCAGCAGTTACGCCGGGACTCCGAACACCGGGGAGCTGTTTTTT
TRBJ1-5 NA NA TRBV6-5 CASSTGYSNQPQHF TGTGCCAGCAGTACAGGTTATAGCAATCAGCCCCAGCATTTT
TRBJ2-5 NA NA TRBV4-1 CASSQDGRRETQYF TGCGCCAGCAGCCAAGACGGCAGGCGAGAGACCCAGTACTTC
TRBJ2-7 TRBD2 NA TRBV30 CGAKRGASYEQYF TGTGGCGCGAAGCGGGGGGCCAGCTACGAGCAGTACTTC
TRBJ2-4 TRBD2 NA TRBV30 CAFSGRRTDIQYF TGTGCCTTCAGCGGGAGACGAACGGACATTCAGTACTTC
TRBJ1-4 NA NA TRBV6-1 CASRVTGSTNEKLFF TGTGCCAGCAGGGTAACAGGTTCAACTAATGAAAAACTGTTTTTT
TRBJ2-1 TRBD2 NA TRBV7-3 CASRSSGSSYNEQFF TGTGCCAGCAGATCTAGCGGGAGCTCCTACAATGAGCAGTTCTTC
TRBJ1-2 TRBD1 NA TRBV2 CASSGKTGQALGYTF TGTGCCAGCAGTGGAAAGACAGGGCAAGCTCTCGGCTACACCTTC
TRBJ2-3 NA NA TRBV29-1 CSALRDPDTQYF TGCAGCGCTCTGCGGGATCCTGATACGCAGTATTTT
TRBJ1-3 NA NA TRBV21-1 CASSNLREAAGNTIYF TGTGCCAGCAGCAACCTCAGGGAGGCCGCTGGAAACACCATATATTTT
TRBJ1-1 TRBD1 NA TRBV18 CASSPRQGAPNTEAFF TGTGCCAGCTCACCAAGACAGGGCGCACCGAACACTGAAGCTTTCTTT
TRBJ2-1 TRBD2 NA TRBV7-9 CASSFITSGSDEQFF TGTGCCAGCAGCTTCATCACTAGCGGGAGTGATGAGCAGTTCTTC
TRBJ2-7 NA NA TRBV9 CASSTGLDSYEQYF TGTGCCAGCAGCACCGGACTGGACTCCTACGAGCAGTACTTC
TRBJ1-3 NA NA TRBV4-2 CASTHMAVSGNTIYF TGTGCCAGCACTCACATGGCGGTCTCTGGAAACACCATATATTTT
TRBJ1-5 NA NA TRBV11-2 CASSLGVSGQPQHF TGTGCCAGCAGCTTAGGTGTTAGCGGGCAGCCCCAGCATTTT
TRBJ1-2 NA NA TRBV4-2 CASSQDGAGGLGYTF TGTGCCAGCAGCCAAGATGGAGCGGGAGGGTTGGGCTACACCTTC
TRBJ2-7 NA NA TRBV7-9 CASNHRGGFEQYF TGTGCCAGCAACCACCGTGGAGGGTTCGAGCAGTACTTC
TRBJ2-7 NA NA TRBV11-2 CASSLALVGHEQYF TGTGCCAGCAGCTTAGCTCTGGTGGGCCACGAGCAGTACTTC
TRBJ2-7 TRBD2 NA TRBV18 CASSPPSGRTNEQYF TGTGCCAGCTCACCACCTAGCGGGAGAACCAACGAGCAGTACTTC
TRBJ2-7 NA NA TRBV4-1 CASSQDLSQGKSEQYF TGCGCCAGCAGCCAAGATCTCTCGCAGGGAAAGTCCGAGCAGTACTTC
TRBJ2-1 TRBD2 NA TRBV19 CASSDGRAATIMGRFF TGTGCCAGTAGTGACGGGAGGGCCGCTACAATAATGGGACGGTTCTTC
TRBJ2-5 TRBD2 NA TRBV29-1 CSVRAGGGWTQYF TGCAGCGTGCGAGCGGGAGGGGGGTGGACCCAGTACTTC
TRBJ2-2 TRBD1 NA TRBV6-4 CASSDSRDRGPGELFF TGTGCCAGCAGTGACTCGAGGGACAGGGGTCCGGGGGAGCTGTTTTTT
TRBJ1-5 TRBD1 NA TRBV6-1 CASIRTGANQPQHF TGTGCCAGCATTCGGACAGGGGCAAATCAGCCCCAGCATTTT
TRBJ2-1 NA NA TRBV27 CASSLERPSYNEQFF TGTGCCAGCAGTTTAGAGCGGCCCTCCTACAATGAGCAGTTCTTC
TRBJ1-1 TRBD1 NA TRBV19 CASSPWTGGAGGASEAFF TGTGCCAGTAGTCCCTGGACAGGGGGCGCGGGAGGGGCGTCTGAAGCTTTCTTT
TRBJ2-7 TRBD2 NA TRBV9 CASSVAPRISGSSYEQYF TGTGCCAGCAGCGTAGCCCCCCGAATTAGCGGGAGCTCCTACGAGCAGTACTTC
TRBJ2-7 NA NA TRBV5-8 CASSSYTEQYF TGTGCCAGCAGCTCTTACACCGAGCAGTACTTC
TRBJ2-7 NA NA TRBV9 CASSVGGGTPYEQYF TGTGCCAGCAGCGTAGGAGGCGGGACCCCCTACGAGCAGTACTTC
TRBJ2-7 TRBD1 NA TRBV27 CASSHKGADYEQYF TGTGCCAGCAGCCATAAGGGGGCCGACTACGAGCAGTACTTC
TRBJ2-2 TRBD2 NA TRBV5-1 CASSPLAALSNTGELFF TGCGCCAGCAGCCCACTAGCGGCCCTCTCGAACACCGGGGAGCTGTTTTTT
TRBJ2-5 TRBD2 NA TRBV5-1 CASNSGRRETQYF TGCGCCAGCAACAGCGGGAGGAGGGAGACCCAGTACTTC
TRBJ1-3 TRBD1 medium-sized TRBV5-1 CASSSGQGFGNTIYF TGCGCCAGCAGCTCGGGACAGGGATTCGGAAACACCATATATTTT
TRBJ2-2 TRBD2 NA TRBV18 CASSLTSGSVTGELFF TGTGCCAGCTCACTGACTAGCGGGTCTGTCACCGGGGAGCTGTTTTTT